These T cell receptor beta chains were read from a single sample in a study of cytomegalovirus exposure and HLA in healthy donors. Sequencing was performed with immunoSEQ multiplex PCR; in TCRdb, only in-frame clones are kept and a portion is missing. This table holds approximately 86,000 clones, just over 70% found once. Material: PBMCs. The receptors here all came from a man in his sixties in good health and CMV-seronegative. Both conserved end residues are part of each CDR3. The D gene is left open where the match is weak. Size values are once, few and many counts, or a class for expanded clones, and some rows have none.

J gene: TRBJ1-1
D gene: -
clone size: -
V gene: TRBV7-2
CDR3 DNA: TGTGCCAGCAGCGCCAGGGTCACTGAAGCTTTCTTT
CDR3 protein: CASSARVTEAFF

J gene: TRBJ2-4
D gene: TRBD1
clone size: -
V gene: TRBV5-1
CDR3 DNA: TGCGCCAGCAGCCCCTTAGCCGGGACAGGGGATCCCGGGAAAAACATTCAGTACTTC
CDR3 protein: CASSPLAGTGDPGKNIQYF

J gene: TRBJ1-4
D gene: TRBD1
clone size: -
V gene: TRBV7-9
CDR3 DNA: TGTGCCAGCAGCCGAAACAATGGACAGGGAAAGGAAAAACTGTTTTTT
CDR3 protein: CASSRNNGQGKEKLFF

J gene: TRBJ1-1
D gene: -
clone size: -
V gene: TRBV6-5
CDR3 DNA: TGTGCCAGCAGTAAGGACAGCATCCGAACTGAAGCTTTCTTT
CDR3 protein: CASSKDSIRTEAFF

J gene: TRBJ1-4
D gene: -
clone size: few
V gene: TRBV5-1
CDR3 DNA: TGCGCCAGCAGCTTCCTGGGGGCTGTGGATGAAAAACTGTTTTTT
CDR3 protein: CASSFLGAVDEKLFF

J gene: TRBJ2-2
D gene: TRBD1
clone size: few
V gene: TRBV19
CDR3 DNA: TGTGCCAGTAGTATCCCCCTCCATCGGACAGGGGGCGGGTCCGGGGAGCTGTTTTTT
CDR3 protein: CASSIPLHRTGGGSGELFF

J gene: TRBJ2-3
D gene: -
clone size: -
V gene: TRBV5-1
CDR3 DNA: TGCGCCAGCAGCTTGGCGGGTACCTACACAGATACGCAGTATTTT
CDR3 protein: CASSLAGTYTDTQYF

J gene: TRBJ1-1
D gene: -
clone size: -
V gene: TRBV28
CDR3 DNA: TGTGCCAGCAGCCCCGGTGGGCCCCGGGGCACTGAAGCTTTCTTT
CDR3 protein: CASSPGGPRGTEAFF

J gene: TRBJ1-3
D gene: -
clone size: -
V gene: TRBV6-5
CDR3 DNA: TGTGCCAGCAGCCCCAACAGGGTCCAGGGAAACACCATATATTTT
CDR3 protein: CASSPNRVQGNTIYF

J gene: TRBJ1-5
D gene: TRBD1
clone size: few
V gene: TRBV27
CDR3 DNA: TGTGCCAGCAGTTTGGGGACAGGGCAGCCCCAGCATTTT
CDR3 protein: CASSLGTGQPQHF

J gene: TRBJ1-2
D gene: -
clone size: -
V gene: TRBV30
CDR3 DNA: TGTGCCTGGAGCGAAACACCGAACTATGGCTACACCTTC
CDR3 protein: CAWSETPNYGYTF

J gene: TRBJ2-1
D gene: TRBD2
clone size: -
V gene: TRBV5-1
CDR3 DNA: TGCGCCAGCAGCCTCGGACTAGCGACAACCAATGAGCAGTTCTTC
CDR3 protein: CASSLGLATTNEQFF

J gene: TRBJ2-1
D gene: -
clone size: -
V gene: TRBV5-4
CDR3 DNA: TGTGCCAGCAGACTCGGGGTTTCCTACAATGAGCAGTTCTTC
CDR3 protein: CASRLGVSYNEQFF

J gene: TRBJ2-1
D gene: TRBD2
clone size: once
V gene: TRBV4-2
CDR3 DNA: TGTGCCAGCAGCCAGCCAGGGGGTAGCGGGAGGGAGGATGAGCAGTTCTTC
CDR3 protein: CASSQPGGSGREDEQFF